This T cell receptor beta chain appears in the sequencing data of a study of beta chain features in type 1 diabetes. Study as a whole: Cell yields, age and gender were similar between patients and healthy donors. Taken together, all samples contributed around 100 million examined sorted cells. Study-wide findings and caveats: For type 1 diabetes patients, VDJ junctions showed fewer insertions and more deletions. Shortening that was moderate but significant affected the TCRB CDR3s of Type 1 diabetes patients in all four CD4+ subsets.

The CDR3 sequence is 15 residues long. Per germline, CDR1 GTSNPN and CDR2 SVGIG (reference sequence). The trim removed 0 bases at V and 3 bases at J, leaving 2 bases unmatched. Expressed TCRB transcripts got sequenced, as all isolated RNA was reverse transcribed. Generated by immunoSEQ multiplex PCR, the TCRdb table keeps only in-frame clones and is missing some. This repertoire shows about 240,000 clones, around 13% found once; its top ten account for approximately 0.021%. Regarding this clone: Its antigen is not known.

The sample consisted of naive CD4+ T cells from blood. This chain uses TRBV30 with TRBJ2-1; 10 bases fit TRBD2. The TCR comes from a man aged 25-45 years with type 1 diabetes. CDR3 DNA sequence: TGTGCCTGGAGTGTAGGACTAGCGGACTACAATGAGCAGTTCTTC. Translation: CAWSVGLADYNEQFF.